This T cell receptor (beta chain) was documented in a study of blood T cell repertoires in COVID-19. Whole-study context: Donors in the United States, Italy and Spain gave samples during acute or convalescent COVID-19. T cells, B-cell-depleted T cells, or PBMCs supplied cDNA or gDNA.

In the authors' methods: Amplification with reference gene primers provided the estimates of nucleated cell counts. Sequencing used immunoSEQ multiplex PCR; TCRdb keeps in-frame clones, though not all of them. The V and J calls and the clone size are those of that table, but D and trimming were determined from the DNA. The data hold tens of thousands of clones, with 88% observed a single time. The origin of this receptor is a human donor in a cohort sampled during active COVID-19. Source material: peripheral blood.

The CDR3 coding sequence is TGTGCCAGCAGTTACTCGGTACAGCCTGTTCCCTACGAGCAGTACTTC. The encoded protein is CASSYSVQPVPYEQYF. The chain couples TRBV6-5 to TRBJ2-7, with D hard to call. This CDR3 has 16 residues. CDR1 and CDR2 (germline): MNHEY, SVGAGI. Trimming stripped 0 bases from V and 2 bases from J, with 14 bases between.